This T cell receptor beta chain comes out of a study of CD8 T cells in Susac syndrome (dated by TCRdb to between 2019 and 2020). General notes on the study: The study used repertoire sequencing to test whether antigen drove CD8+ T cell activation and differentiation in Susac syndrome.

Details on this clonotype: The target of this receptor is not known. Nothing much larger sits one base from this clone, and base qualities are not available.

Peripheral blood CD8+ and CD4+ T cells from healthy donors, Susac syndrome patients and multiple sclerosis patients were profiled by high-throughput TCR beta sequencing. Multiple sclerosis controls were treatment-naive patients with stable or active relapsing-remitting disease fulfilling revised McDonald criteria. CD8+ TEMRA cells were enriched by FACS, while bulk CD8+ and CD4+ T cells were purified by magnetic negative isolation. Blood was drawn into EDTA tubes, processed within 24 hours, and PBMCs were isolated by density gradient centrifugation. PBMCs destined for TCR sequencing were cryopreserved in liquid nitrogen and later thawed in a 37 °C water bath. The sorted or isolated CD4+, CD8+ and CD8+ TEMRA cells reached a purity of at least 90%. V is pared back by 7 bases and J by 8 bases, with 20 bases lying between the germline termini. In the germline V gene, CDR1 corresponds to SQVTM and CDR2 to ANQGSEA. The CDR3 runs 13 residues from the cysteine to the phenylalanine. Left in the record is the CDR3 DNA by itself, 39 bases read in frame from the first base.

Study-wide findings and limitations: The number of individuals in the TCR sequencing and HLA analysis was recognized as being relatively small.

RNA was extracted using the RNeasy kit, and roughly 0.45 to 1 ug of the RNA was reverse transcribed with random hexamers. The immunoSEQ multiplex PCR assay, which covers 54 Vbeta and 13 Jbeta segments, was used to amplify TCR beta CDR3 regions. To correct PCR amplification bias, a synthetic template baseline was used for both primer optimization and computational correction. From the authors' description of their analysis: Reads were assigned to V, D and J genes according to IMGT and analyzed in immunoSEQ Analyzer, with only productive sequences retained. Clonality was computed as one minus Shannon entropy normalized by log2 of the number of productive unique sequences. For each patient and control, public and private clones were evaluated among the 100 most prevalent clones. Susac-specific clones were defined as absent from healthy and MS cohorts, around 980 published viral clones and other ImmuneACCESS disease sequences. The public reads were reprocessed in TCRdb via fastp at Q25 and MiXCR, keeping in-frame beta chains. Rows with a matching CDR3 protein are joined into one entry that keeps the most common DNA and genes. TCRdb, not the original authors, processed these V and J calls. For this sample the table gives approximately 150,000 distinct CDR3 sequences, of which approximately 95% were detected only once. The ten largest make up approximately 0.12% of the sample.

The sequenced sample was CD4+ T cells from PBMCs. This clonotype was sampled from a human donor with multiple sclerosis. The chain was built from TRBV29-1 and TRBJ1-2, with no confidently assigned D gene. The CDR3 protein: CSAMRPGGEGYTF. The DNA sequence follows: TGCAGCGCAATGCGCCCAGGTGGTGAAGGCTACACCTTC.